This T cell receptor (beta chain) appears in the sequencing data of a study of blood T cells in healthy people across ages. General study points: The study found TCR beta diversity correlated strongly with naive T cell percentage.

The V gene's germline CDR1 is PRHDT and CDR2 FYEKMQ (reference sequence). The CDR3 contains 16 residues. V was clipped by 4 bases and J by 5 bases; unmatched bases: 11. A second about 7 to 11 cycle PCR used barcoded and J-beta primers. A single record per CDR3 protein comes from TCRdb applying MiXCR to the 5' RACE reads. The table includes about 1.8 million distinct CDR3 sequences, roughly 50% detected once. This clonotype was seen ten or more times. Antigen: not known. The specimen was blood. This clonotype originated in a woman aged 40 to 50 in good health. V and J are TRBV13 and TRBJ2-5; the match to TRBD2 covers 9 bases. CDR3 in DNA: TGTGCCAGCAGCTCCTCTAGCGGGGATTACCGGGAGACCCAGTACTTC. It is translated as CASSSSSGDYRETQYF.